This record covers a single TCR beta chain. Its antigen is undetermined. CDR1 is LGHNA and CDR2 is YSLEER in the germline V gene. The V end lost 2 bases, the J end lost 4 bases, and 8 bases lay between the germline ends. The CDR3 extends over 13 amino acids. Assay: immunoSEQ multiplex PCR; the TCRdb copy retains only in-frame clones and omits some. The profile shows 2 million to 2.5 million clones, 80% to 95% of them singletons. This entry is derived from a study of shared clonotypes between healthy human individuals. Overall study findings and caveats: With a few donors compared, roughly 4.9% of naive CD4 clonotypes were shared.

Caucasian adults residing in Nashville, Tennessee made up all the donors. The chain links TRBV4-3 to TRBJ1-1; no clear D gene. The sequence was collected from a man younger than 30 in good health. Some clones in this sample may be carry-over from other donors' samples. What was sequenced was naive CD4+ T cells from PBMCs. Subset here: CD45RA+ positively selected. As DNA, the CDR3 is TGCGCCAGCAGCCAAACTCGGGGCACTGAAGCTTTCTTT. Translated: CASSQTRGTEAFF.